The TCR beta chain described here comes from a study of shared clonotypes between healthy human individuals. Study in general: CD4 naive and CD4 memory each took three plates per donor, while CD8 naive took two and CD8 memory one. Study results and limitations: Relative to memory subsets, naive subsets generally showed larger estimated richness. Sorted-subset sequencing was shown by rarefaction to be incomplete despite large depth.

With respect to this clone: Antigen: not known.

The germline V and J ends were trimmed by 0 bases and 10 bases, with 13 bases remaining between them. Germline loops: CDR1 SQVTM, CDR2 ANQGSEA. The CDR3 totals 13 residues. Profiled with immunoSEQ multiplex PCR; TCRdb holds only in-frame clones, not every one. The table has roughly 2.6 million clones, 85% to 95% seen once; the top ten hold 0.11% to 0.15%. The source material was naive CD4+ T cells sorted from blood. As for subset: CD45RA+ positively selected. The clonotype originates from a man between 18 and 35 years old in good health. This chain joins TRBV29-1 and TRBJ2-1; a possible D gene is TRBD2 (6 bases). The CDR3 DNA sequence: TGCAGCGTTGAAGATCTAGGAGGGAACGAGCAGTTCTTC. Its translation is CSVEDLGGNEQFF.